A single sample gave rise to the 5 T cell receptor beta chains below, sequenced in a study of T cell repertoires in cytomegalovirus infection. One entry per CDR3 protein results from TCRdb running MiXCR on the reads. The repertoire consists of under 600,000 distinct CDR3 sequences, with 16% occurring once and the leading ten covering 20% to 30%. The sequencing sample was made of CD8+ T cells from PBMCs. The origin of the receptors is a human donor in good health (CMV status not recorded). Some clones in this sample may be carry-over from other donors' samples.

The chain recombines TRBV9 with TRBJ1-1; no definite D call. CDR3 length equals 14 residues. Germline CDR1 SGDLS, CDR2 YYNGEE. V was shortened by 2 bases and J by 0 bases, with 8 bases between the two germline ends. CDR3 nucleotides: TGTGCCAGCAGCGTTGACCTAATGAACACTGAAGCTTTCTTT. Encoded protein: CASSVDLMNTEAFF.

This clonotype appeared many times. This rearrangement joins TRBV7-6 to TRBJ2-3, with TRBD2 matching 9 bases. The CDR3 length is 15 residues. V gave up 6 bases and J gave up 7 bases; unmatched junction bases: 11. Germline V gene data show CDR1 as SGHVS and CDR2 as FNYEAQ. The DNA for the CDR3 is TGTGCCAGCAGTTACGGTGGTAGCGGGAGAAATACGCAGTATTTT. Translated, it gives CASSYGGSGRNTQYF.

This clonotype was recorded at least ten times. V is TRBV7-9 and J is TRBJ2-1, with a possible D match to TRBD2 (6 bases). Per the germline V gene, CDR1 is SEHNR and CDR2 is FQNEAQ (reference sequence). Between the trimmed V and J ends, which lost 5 bases and 5 bases, there was a span of 19 bases. This CDR3 region has 16 residues. The CDR3, as DNA: TGTGCCAGCAGCGGTCAATTGGGGGGTTCGAACAATGAGCAGTTCTTC. Its protein product is CASSGQLGGSNNEQFF.

In this sample, this clonotype turned up many times. The chain recombines TRBV28 with TRBJ1-5; D gene uncertain. Germline loops: CDR1 MDHEN, CDR2 SYDVKM. Trimming pared 0 bases from V and 6 bases from J, leaving 9 bases between. This CDR3 has 14 residues. CDR3 DNA: TGTGCCAGCAGTTTATGGGAGGGAGGTCAGCCCCAGCATTTT. As protein: CASSLWEGGQPQHF.

This clonotype was observed a handful of times. The CDR3 reads CSVDREGTEAFF. The DNA for the CDR3 is TGCAGCGTAGACAGGGAGGGAACTGAAGCTTTCTTT. The chain combines TRBV29-1 with TRBJ1-1; 7 nucleotides match TRBD1. The J segment lost 5 bases and the V segment lost 6 bases, leaving 6 bases of the junction unmatched. The germline V gene encodes CDR1 SQVTM and CDR2 ANQGSEA. This CDR3 comprises 12 residues.